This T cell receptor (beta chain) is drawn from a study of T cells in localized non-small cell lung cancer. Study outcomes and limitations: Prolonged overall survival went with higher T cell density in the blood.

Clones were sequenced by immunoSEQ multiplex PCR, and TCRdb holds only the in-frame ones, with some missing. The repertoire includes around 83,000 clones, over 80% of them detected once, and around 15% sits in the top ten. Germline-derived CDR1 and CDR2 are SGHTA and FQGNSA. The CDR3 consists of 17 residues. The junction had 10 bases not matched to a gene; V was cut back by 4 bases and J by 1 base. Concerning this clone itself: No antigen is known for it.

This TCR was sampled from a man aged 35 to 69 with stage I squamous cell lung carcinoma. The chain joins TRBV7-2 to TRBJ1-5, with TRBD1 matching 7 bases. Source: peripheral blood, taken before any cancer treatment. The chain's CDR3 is CASSYSPGQMSNQPQHF. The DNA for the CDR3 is TGTGCCAGCAGCTATTCCCCGGGACAGATGAGCAATCAGCCCCAGCATTTT.